This is a list of T cell receptor beta chains from one sample in a study of blood T cell repertoires in COVID-19. The method was immunoSEQ multiplex PCR; TCRdb's version includes in-frame clones alone and lacks a portion of them. The table shows 250,000 or so clones, with about 90% occurring only once. Sequences were obtained from PBMCs or T cells enriched from blood (not recorded which). These TCRs come from a man over 45 who had been exposed to COVID-19. CDR3s include the opening cysteine and the closing phenylalanine or tryptophan. Fields, in order: D gene, V gene, CDR3 length, clone size, J gene, CDR3 protein, CDR3 DNA. D genes are given only for firm matches. The size entry is marked missing in some rows and otherwise reads once, few, many or a size class.

d_call: TRBD1; v_call: TRBV19; cdr3_length: 13; clone_size: NA; j_call: TRBJ2-7; cdr3_aa: CASRGQGSYEQYF; cdr3_nt: TGTGCCAGTAGAGGACAGGGTTCCTACGAGCAGTACTTC
d_call: NA; v_call: TRBV5-1; cdr3_length: 13; clone_size: NA; j_call: TRBJ1-1; cdr3_aa: CASYDPGVTEAFF; cdr3_nt: TGCGCCAGCTACGACCCAGGGGTTACTGAAGCTTTCTTT
d_call: NA; v_call: TRBV7-2; cdr3_length: 16; clone_size: few; j_call: TRBJ1-5; cdr3_aa: CASSPGQPLSNQPQHF; cdr3_nt: TGTGCCAGCAGCCCAGGACAGCCCCTTAGCAATCAGCCCCAGCATTTT
d_call: TRBD1; v_call: TRBV11-3; cdr3_length: 17; clone_size: NA; j_call: TRBJ1-1; cdr3_aa: CASSLKRGQLKNTEAFF; cdr3_nt: TGTGCCAGCAGCCTCAAAAGGGGACAGCTAAAGAACACTGAAGCTTTCTTT
d_call: NA; v_call: TRBV28; cdr3_length: 15; clone_size: NA; j_call: TRBJ1-3; cdr3_aa: CASSLGGQGGNTIYF; cdr3_nt: TGTGCCAGCAGTTTGGGGGGGCAGGGAGGAAACACCATATATTTT
d_call: TRBD1; v_call: TRBV4-1; cdr3_length: 15; clone_size: NA; j_call: TRBJ2-5; cdr3_aa: CASSQVPGQGTTQYF; cdr3_nt: TGCGCCAGCAGCCAAGTTCCGGGACAGGGAACGACCCAGTACTTC
d_call: NA; v_call: TRBV28; cdr3_length: 12; clone_size: once; j_call: TRBJ1-5; cdr3_aa: CASRAGDQPQHF; cdr3_nt: TGTGCCAGCCGGGCAGGGGATCAGCCCCAGCATTTT
d_call: NA; v_call: TRBV18; cdr3_length: 14; clone_size: once; j_call: TRBJ1-5; cdr3_aa: CASSQNRANQPQHF; cdr3_nt: TGTGCCAGCTCCCAAAACAGGGCCAATCAGCCCCAGCATTTT
d_call: TRBD1; v_call: TRBV19; cdr3_length: 15; clone_size: NA; j_call: TRBJ2-1; cdr3_aa: CASTPGTGGYNEQFF; cdr3_nt: TGTGCCAGTACCCCGGGGACAGGAGGCTACAATGAGCAGTTCTTC
d_call: TRBD1; v_call: TRBV5-4; cdr3_length: 16; clone_size: NA; j_call: TRBJ2-5; cdr3_aa: CASSLRSGGRGETQYF; cdr3_nt: TGTGCCAGCAGCCTCCGCTCAGGGGGCCGGGGGGAGACCCAGTACTTC
d_call: NA; v_call: TRBV6-1; cdr3_length: 13; clone_size: once; j_call: TRBJ1-1; cdr3_aa: CASSERGGTEAFF; cdr3_nt: TGTGCCAGCAGTGAGAGGGGAGGCACTGAAGCTTTCTTT
d_call: TRBD2; v_call: TRBV5-1; cdr3_length: 17; clone_size: once; j_call: TRBJ2-1; cdr3_aa: CASSLWSQREGHSEQFF; cdr3_nt: TGCGCCAGCAGCTTGTGGTCACAGCGGGAGGGCCATAGTGAGCAGTTCTTC
d_call: NA; v_call: TRBV3-1/TRBV3-2; cdr3_length: 13; clone_size: NA; j_call: TRBJ1-1; cdr3_aa: CASSQGGGSEAFF; cdr3_nt: TGTGCCAGCAGCCAAGGAGGCGGCAGTGAAGCTTTCTTT
d_call: TRBD1; v_call: TRBV5-1; cdr3_length: 15; clone_size: few; j_call: TRBJ1-1; cdr3_aa: CASSRDRGSRTEAFF; cdr3_nt: TGCGCCAGCAGCAGAGACAGGGGGAGTCGCACTGAAGCTTTCTTT
d_call: NA; v_call: TRBV20-1; cdr3_length: 15; clone_size: NA; j_call: TRBJ2-2; cdr3_aa: CSASPSGDLTGELFF; cdr3_nt: TGCAGTGCTAGTCCGAGCGGAGATTTGACCGGGGAGCTGTTTTTT
d_call: NA; v_call: TRBV28; cdr3_length: 13; clone_size: NA; j_call: TRBJ2-1; cdr3_aa: CASKQGLYNEQFF; cdr3_nt: TGTGCCAGCAAACAGGGATTATACAATGAGCAGTTCTTC
d_call: NA; v_call: TRBV9; cdr3_length: 14; clone_size: NA; j_call: TRBJ1-2; cdr3_aa: CASSVAVRDLGYTF; cdr3_nt: TGTGCCAGCAGCGTAGCGGTCAGGGATTTGGGCTACACCTTC
d_call: TRBD1; v_call: TRBV11-3; cdr3_length: 14; clone_size: NA; j_call: TRBJ1-5; cdr3_aa: CASSLGTGDQPQHF; cdr3_nt: TGTGCCAGCAGCCTAGGGACAGGAGATCAGCCCCAGCATTTT
d_call: NA; v_call: TRBV30; cdr3_length: 14; clone_size: NA; j_call: TRBJ1-4; cdr3_aa: CAWSPGGGNEKLFF; cdr3_nt: TGTGCCTGGAGTCCGGGAGGGGGAAATGAAAAACTGTTTTTT
d_call: NA; v_call: TRBV23-1; cdr3_length: 13; clone_size: NA; j_call: TRBJ2-1; cdr3_aa: CASSQPFYNEQFF; cdr3_nt: TGCGCCAGCAGTCAACCCTTCTACAATGAGCAGTTCTTC
d_call: NA; v_call: TRBV2; cdr3_length: 15; clone_size: NA; j_call: TRBJ1-4; cdr3_aa: CASSGGLATNEKLFF; cdr3_nt: TGTGCCAGCAGTGGTGGACTCGCAACTAATGAAAAACTGTTTTTT
d_call: NA; v_call: TRBV18; cdr3_length: 14; clone_size: NA; j_call: TRBJ1-1; cdr3_aa: CASSGSGGGTEAFF; cdr3_nt: TGTGCCAGCTCAGGGAGCGGGGGTGGCACTGAAGCTTTCTTT
d_call: NA; v_call: TRBV18; cdr3_length: 15; clone_size: NA; j_call: TRBJ1-4; cdr3_aa: CASSPNGGRIEKLFF; cdr3_nt: TGTGCCAGCTCTCCCAACGGAGGGAGAATTGAAAAACTGTTTTTT
d_call: NA; v_call: TRBV23-1; cdr3_length: 15; clone_size: NA; j_call: TRBJ2-3; cdr3_aa: CASSRGVGGTDTQYF; cdr3_nt: TGCGCCAGCAGTCGGGGGGTCGGGGGCACAGATACGCAGTATTTT
d_call: NA; v_call: TRBV11-3; cdr3_length: 15; clone_size: NA; j_call: TRBJ1-1; cdr3_aa: CASSLVAGGNTEAFF; cdr3_nt: TGTGCCAGCAGCTTAGTTGCGGGGGGGAACACTGAAGCTTTCTTT
d_call: TRBD1; v_call: TRBV18; cdr3_length: 15; clone_size: NA; j_call: TRBJ1-2; cdr3_aa: CASSPGGGQDYGYTF; cdr3_nt: TGTGCCAGCTCACCGGGTGGGGGACAGGACTATGGCTACACCTTC
d_call: TRBD1; v_call: TRBV19; cdr3_length: 19; clone_size: NA; j_call: TRBJ1-2; cdr3_aa: CASSARVDDRGPLNYGYTF; cdr3_nt: TGTGCCAGTAGTGCGCGAGTCGATGACAGGGGGCCTTTGAACTATGGCTACACCTTC
d_call: TRBD2; v_call: TRBV9; cdr3_length: 15; clone_size: once; j_call: TRBJ2-5; cdr3_aa: CASTLAGGPGETQYF; cdr3_nt: TGTGCCAGCACCTTAGCGGGAGGGCCGGGGGAGACCCAGTACTTC
d_call: NA; v_call: TRBV19; cdr3_length: 16; clone_size: NA; j_call: TRBJ1-5; cdr3_aa: CASRTKGEGRNQPQHF; cdr3_nt: TGTGCCAGTAGAACAAAAGGGGAGGGGCGCAATCAGCCCCAGCATTTT
d_call: TRBD1; v_call: TRBV9; cdr3_length: 15; clone_size: NA; j_call: TRBJ1-2; cdr3_aa: CASSNSGTGRYGYTF; cdr3_nt: TGTGCCAGCAGCAACTCCGGGACAGGGCGTTATGGCTACACCTTC
d_call: NA; v_call: TRBV2; cdr3_length: 15; clone_size: NA; j_call: TRBJ1-3; cdr3_aa: CASRYDGSSGNTIYF; cdr3_nt: TGTGCCAGCAGGTACGACGGGAGCTCGGGAAACACCATATATTTT
d_call: TRBD2; v_call: TRBV5-1; cdr3_length: 21; clone_size: once; j_call: TRBJ2-7; cdr3_aa: CARPVPGTGLLGLAAPYEQYF; cdr3_nt: TGCGCCAGACCCGTTCCCGGGACAGGCCTATTGGGACTAGCGGCCCCCTACGAGCAGTACTTC